A single sample gave rise to the 11 T cell receptor beta chains below, sequenced in a study of T cells in Graves' hyperthyroidism and ophthalmopathy. Amplified regions were TCR beta CDR3 sequences from RNA transcripts. The HTBI set primed first-round TCR CDR3 RT-PCR. TCRdb re-analysed the multiplex PCR reads in MiXCR, keeping a single row per CDR3 protein. The sample yields around 570,000 distinct CDR3 sequences, nearly 20% seen once. The sample comprised blood. Receptors were obtained from a man between 40 and 49 years old with Graves' ophthalmopathy.

The chain employs TRBV20-1 and TRBJ2-4, with D possibly TRBD1 on 6 matching bases. Germline V lookup: CDR1 DFQATT, CDR2 SNEGSKA (reference sequence). The CDR3 totals 15 residues. Trimming took 0 bases from V and 0 from J, leaving 9 bases between them. The CDR3 DNA reads as TGCAGTGCTAGAGATGGGACAATAGCCAAAAACATTCAGTACTTC. Protein product: CSARDGTIAKNIQYF.

Ten or more counts support this clonotype. The rearrangement links TRBV13 to TRBJ2-1; TRBD1 agrees at 9 bases. Germline-derived CDR1 and CDR2 are PRHDT and FYEKMQ (reference sequence). The trim removed 3 bases at V and 8 bases at J, leaving 2 bases unmatched. The CDR3 extends over 13 amino acids. The DNA for the CDR3 is TGTGCCAGCAGCTTGGACAGGGGCGATGAGCAGTTCTTC. Protein: CASSLDRGDEQFF.

This clonotype was seen ten or more times. The chain employs TRBV5-5 and TRBJ2-5; 10 bases are a match to TRBD1. The CDR3 is 16 amino acids. Germline-derived CDR1 and CDR2 are SGHKS and YYEKEE (reference sequence). Trimming removed 7 bases from V and 2 bases from J; junction bases left unmatched: 11. The CDR3 loop is CASSPRTGGNQETQYF. The CDR3 region has the DNA TGTGCCAGCTCCCCACGGACAGGGGGTAATCAAGAGACCCAGTACTTC.

This clonotype came up many times. The chain recombines TRBV20-1 with TRBJ2-5; TRBD2 matches at 7 bases. The CDR3 has 15 residues. In germline, CDR1 is DFQATT, CDR2 SNEGSKA (reference sequence). The ends lost 3 bases at V and 0 bases at J; junction bases unmatched: 7. The CDR3 loop reads CSARVLATDQETQYF. In DNA, the CDR3 is TGCAGTGCTAGGGTACTAGCGACAGACCAAGAGACCCAGTACTTC.

The chain links TRBV6-9 to TRBJ1-1; TRBD1 agrees at 11 bases. Germline values: CDR1 MNHGY, CDR2 SVAAGI. J was trimmed by 3 bases and V by 2 bases; bases with no gene match: 5. There are 16 residues in the CDR3. The CDR3 DNA follows: TGTGCCAGCAGTTATAAGGACAGGGGGCCCGACACTGAAGCTTTCTTT. It codes for CASSYKDRGPDTEAFF.

This clonotype showed up just a few times. In nucleotides, the CDR3 is TGCAGCGTGGGGGCTTTGAACCTTGATACGCAGTATTTT. Translating gives CSVGALNLDTQYF. This chain joins TRBV29-1 and TRBJ2-3; possibly TRBD1 for D (6 bases). The germline gives CDR1 SQVTM, CDR2 ANQGSEA. CDR3 length: 13 residues. V was cut by 6 bases and J by 6 bases, with 16 bases left in between.

In its sample, this clonotype was seen many times. V is TRBV28 and J is TRBJ1-4; no definite D call. The CDR3 has 15 residues. CDR1 is MDHEN and CDR2 is SYDVKM in the germline V gene. Trimming left V 6 bases short and J 0 bases short, with 11 bases between. The CDR3 coding sequence is TGTGCCAGCAGACCTCACTTAGCAACTAATGAAAAACTGTTTTTT. Residues: CASRPHLATNEKLFF.

A few counts support this clonotype. This CDR3 is CASSLGGRITPNTGELFF. CDR3 in DNA: TGTGCCAGCAGCTTGGGGGGCCGAATCACGCCGAACACCGGGGAGCTGTTTTTT. V usage is TRBV7-9 and J usage is TRBJ2-2; the D call may be TRBD1 or TRBD2 (6 bases each). Deletions cut 3 bases from V and 0 bases from J, with 17 bases between. CDR1 SEHNR and CDR2 FQNEAQ come from the germline V gene (reference sequence). This CDR3 region has 18 residues.

The chain is built from TRBV2 and TRBJ2-1; D gene uncertain. V lost 4 bases to trimming and J lost 4 bases, with 8 bases between them. The length of the CDR3 is 13 residues. From germline, CDR1 is SNHLY and CDR2 FYNNEI. The CDR3 is CASSVVRYNEQFF. CDR3 nucleotide sequence: TGTGCCAGCAGTGTGGTACGGTACAATGAGCAGTTCTTC.

The chain is built from TRBV12-5 and TRBJ1-2; D gene unclear. The V and J ends lost 6 bases and 8 bases respectively, with 16 bases between them. This CDR3 comprises 13 residues. Germline assignment: CDR1 LGHNT and CDR2 FRNRAP. The CDR3 bases are TGTGCTAGTGGCCCTCTTCCAGTTCGGGGCTACACCTTC. It encodes CASGPLPVRGYTF.

In its sample, this clonotype was seen many times. This chain connects TRBV13 to TRBJ2-5, with TRBD2 as a possible D gene (5 bases). V was cut by 4 bases and J by 2 bases, with 14 bases left in between. This CDR3 contains 15 residues. Germline values: CDR1 PRHDT, CDR2 FYEKMQ (reference sequence). CDR3 bases: TGTGCCAGCAGCTCCCGCCGGACTGTTCAAGAGACCCAGTACTTC. Translated: CASSSRRTVQETQYF.